The 19 T cell receptor beta chains below all came from one sample that was sequenced in a study of CD8+ T cells in alopecia areata. It was cDNA, reverse transcribed from extracted RNA, that served as the sequencing template. Here immunoSEQ multiplex PCR was the method, and the copy in TCRdb shows in-frame clones only, minus some. The profile shows approximately 180,000 clones, around 63% of them singletons. Sequencing used CD4+ T cells sorted from blood, obtained at week 0. These receptors all stem from a human donor with alopecia areata.

The chain joins TRBV4-3 to TRBJ2-3, with a possible D match to TRBD2 (6 bases). The CDR3 is 14 residues long. V lost 0 bases and J lost 4, with 8 bases in between. Germline lookup yields CDR1 LGHNA and CDR2 YSLEER. The CDR3 loop reads CASSQEGRSDTQYF. The CDR3 DNA reads as TGCGCCAGCAGCCAAGAAGGGAGGTCAGATACGCAGTATTTT.

This clone was seen ten or more times. The CDR3 region is CASSLDRNTGELFF. The CDR3 DNA sequence: TGTGCCAGCAGCTTAGACAGGAACACCGGGGAGCTGTTTTTT. The chain is built from TRBV7-2 and TRBJ2-2; no firm D call. In germline, CDR1 is SGHTA, CDR2 FQGNSA. V was shortened by 1 base and J by 1 base, with 4 bases between the two germline ends. The CDR3 length is 14 residues.

The chain recombines TRBV30 with TRBJ2-5, with TRBD2 matching over 13 bases. V shed 7 bases and J 1 base; nucleotides not matched to a gene: 3. The germline gives CDR1 GTSNPN, CDR2 SVGIG (reference sequence). The CDR3 has 14 amino acids. The CDR3 spells CASGTSGAQETQYF. The CDR3 bases are TGTGCCTCCGGGACTAGCGGGGCCCAAGAGACCCAGTACTTC.

The rearrangement links TRBV9 to TRBJ2-1; 10 bases match TRBD2. Trimming at V came to 0 bases and at J to 8 bases, leaving 8 bases not matched to a gene. This CDR3 is built from 16 residues. Germline loops: CDR1 SGDLS, CDR2 YYNGEE. CDR3 sequence reads: CASSVALAGVIHEQFF. CDR3 DNA sequence: TGTGCCAGCAGCGTAGCGCTAGCGGGGGTGATCCATGAGCAGTTCTTC.

This clone was recorded once. V is TRBV7-6 and J is TRBJ1-6, with D possibly matching TRBD1 (5 bases). The germline gives CDR1 SGHVS, CDR2 FNYEAQ. The CDR3 totals 17 residues. V lost 2 bases and J 5 bases, leaving 16 bases between the germline ends. This CDR3 reads CASSLLVSGGDNSPLHF. The CDR3 DNA sequence: TGTGCCAGCAGCTTACTTGTGTCTGGAGGGGATAATTCACCCCTCCACTTT.

The gene calls are TRBV25-1 and TRBJ1-2, with D perhaps TRBD1 (5 bases). The CDR3 sequence is 13 residues long. With 3 bases removed from V and 5 bases from J, the gap between germline ends came to 10 bases. Germline loops: CDR1 MGHDK, CDR2 SYGVNS. CDR3 coding DNA: TGTGCCAGCAGTGACTCGACAGATTATGGCTACACCTTC. It is translated as CASSDSTDYGYTF.

Relative to its sample, this clone is medium-sized. The chain recombines TRBV9 with TRBJ1-2; 11 nucleotides agree with TRBD1. This CDR3 is built from 15 residues. The junction had 5 bases not matched to a gene; V was cut back by 3 bases and J by 4 bases. In germline, CDR1 is SGDLS, CDR2 YYNGEE. This CDR3 reads CASSGTGTGGYGYTF. The CDR3, as DNA: TGTGCCAGCAGCGGAACCGGGACAGGGGGCTATGGCTACACCTTC.

This chain joins TRBV30 and TRBJ2-2; 7 positions match TRBD2. The trim removed 3 bases at V and 0 bases at J, leaving 1 base unmatched. The CDR3 length is 14 residues. The germline gives CDR1 GTSNPN, CDR2 SVGIG (reference sequence). The CDR3 protein is CAWRRGSNTGELFF. For the CDR3, the DNA is TGTGCCTGGAGGCGGGGGTCGAACACCGGGGAGCTGTTTTTT.

The gene calls are TRBV6-6 and TRBJ2-3, with unresolved D. The germline V gene has CDR1 MNHNY and CDR2 SVGAGI (reference sequence). The CDR3 extends over 12 amino acids. V shed 5 bases and J shed 4 bases, with 7 bases lying between them. CDR3 sequence: CASSPSADTQYF. The CDR3 nucleotides read TGTGCCAGCAGTCCGAGCGCAGATACGCAGTATTTT.

J is TRBJ1-6 and V is TRBV27; 7 nucleotides match TRBD1. The trim removed 3 bases at V and 8 bases at J, leaving 1 base unmatched. CDR3 length equals 13 residues. Germline V lookup: CDR1 MNHEY, CDR2 SMNVEV (reference sequence). The DNA of the CDR3 is TGTGCCAGCAGTTTGCAGGGGGATTCACCCCTCCACTTT. It translates to CASSLQGDSPLHF.

This clone was counted a few times. V usage is TRBV2 and J usage is TRBJ2-4, with 9 bases matching TRBD1. J gave up 8 bases and V 6 bases, and 8 bases lay outside the gene matches. CDR3 length: 14 amino acids. Germline V gene lookup returns CDR1 SNHLY and CDR2 FYNNEI. The CDR3: CASRTGTGKDIQYF. The CDR3 nucleotides read TGTGCCAGCAGAACCGGGACAGGGAAGGACATTCAGTACTTC.

The chain combines TRBV29-1 with TRBJ2-3; 9 bases align to TRBD1. J was trimmed by 6 bases and V by 3 bases; bases with no gene match: 4. The CDR3 sequence is 13 residues long. Germline CDR1 and CDR2: SQVTM and ANQGSEA. CDR3 sequence reads: CSVEGTGLDTQYF. The CDR3 bases are TGCAGCGTTGAGGGGACAGGGTTGGATACGCAGTATTTT.

The chain combines TRBV29-1 with TRBJ2-7, with 7 bases aligning to TRBD1. The junction had 13 bases not matched to a gene; V was cut back by 0 bases and J by 2 bases. There are 17 residues in the CDR3. Germline V gives CDR1 SQVTM, CDR2 ANQGSEA. In DNA, the CDR3 is TGCAGCGTTGAAGACCCGGGACAGCGCCCGGGAACCTACGAGCAGTACTTC. It yields the protein CSVEDPGQRPGTYEQYF.

This chain links TRBV7-2 with TRBJ2-1, with 8 bases lining up with TRBD1. V lost 1 base, J lost 9 bases, and 5 bases stayed unmatched. In germline, CDR1 is SGHTA, CDR2 FQGNSA. The length of the CDR3 is 14 residues. The DNA for the CDR3 is TGTGCCAGCAGCTTAGAGCAGGGGGCGGGTGAGCAGTTCTTC. Encoded protein: CASSLEQGAGEQFF.

The CDR3 loop is CATKGQGAGTEAFF. CDR3 DNA sequence: TGCGCCACGAAGGGACAGGGGGCGGGTACTGAAGCTTTCTTT. V gene TRBV5-1 combines with J gene TRBJ1-1, with 12 positions matching TRBD1. The junction had 8 bases not matched to a gene; V was cut back by 9 bases and J by 5 bases. The CDR3 has 14 amino acids. Germline V CDR1 and CDR2: SGHRS, YFSETQ.

The chain uses TRBV9 and TRBJ2-7; 7 nucleotides line up with TRBD1. The V gene end was trimmed by 4 bases and the J gene end by 6 bases; junction bases not matched to a gene: 7. CDR1 SGDLS and CDR2 YYNGEE come from the germline V gene. CDR3 length: 13 residues. The CDR3 DNA is TGTGCCAGCAGCAACCGGACAGGCGGCGAGCAGTACTTC. Protein: CASSNRTGGEQYF.

Only a few counts were recorded for this clone. The chain employs TRBV4-1 and TRBJ2-7; D not resolved. The germline V and J ends were trimmed by 0 bases and 6 bases, with 15 bases remaining between them. The CDR3 totals 15 residues. Germline CDR1 MGHRA, CDR2 YSYEKL. The CDR3 DNA reads TGCGCCAGCAGCCAAGACCGACTCGCCTGGGGCGAGCAGTACTTC. Protein product: CASSQDRLAWGEQYF.

The V gene is TRBV30, the J gene TRBJ2-3, with 11 bases identical to TRBD2. CDR1 is GTSNPN, CDR2 SVGIG, per germline (reference sequence). V lost 2 bases, J lost 2 bases, and 6 bases stayed unmatched. The CDR3 contains 16 residues. CDR3 residues: CAWSPGTSGATDTQYF. For the CDR3, the DNA is TGTGCCTGGAGTCCGGGGACTAGCGGTGCCACAGATACGCAGTATTTT.

The gene calls are TRBV5-1 and TRBJ2-2; D is uncertain. The CDR3 is made up of 14 amino acids. Trimming removed 7 bases from V and 3 bases from J, with 13 bases in between. Per the germline V gene, CDR1 is SGHRS and CDR2 is YFSETQ. CDR3 sequence (DNA): TGCGCCAGCGCAACCGACGAGGACACCGGGGAGCTGTTTTTT. Encoded protein: CASATDEDTGELFF.